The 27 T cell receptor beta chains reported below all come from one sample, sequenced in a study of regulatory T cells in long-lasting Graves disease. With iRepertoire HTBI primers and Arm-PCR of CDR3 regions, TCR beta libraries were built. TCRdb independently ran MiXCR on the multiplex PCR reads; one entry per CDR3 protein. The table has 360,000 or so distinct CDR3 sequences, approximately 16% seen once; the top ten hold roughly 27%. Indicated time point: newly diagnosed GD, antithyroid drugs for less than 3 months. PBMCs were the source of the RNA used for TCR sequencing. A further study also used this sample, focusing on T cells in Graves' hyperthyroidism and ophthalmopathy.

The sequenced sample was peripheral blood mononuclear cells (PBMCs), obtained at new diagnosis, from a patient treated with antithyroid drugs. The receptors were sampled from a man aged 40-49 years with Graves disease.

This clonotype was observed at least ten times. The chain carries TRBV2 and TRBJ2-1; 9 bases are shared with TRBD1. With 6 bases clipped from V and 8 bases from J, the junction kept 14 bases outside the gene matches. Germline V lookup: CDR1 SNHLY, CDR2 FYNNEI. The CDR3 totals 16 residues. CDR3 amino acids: CASRATGGLTSDEQFF. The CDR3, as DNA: TGTGCCAGCAGGGCGACAGGGGGTTTGACAAGTGATGAGCAGTTCTTC.

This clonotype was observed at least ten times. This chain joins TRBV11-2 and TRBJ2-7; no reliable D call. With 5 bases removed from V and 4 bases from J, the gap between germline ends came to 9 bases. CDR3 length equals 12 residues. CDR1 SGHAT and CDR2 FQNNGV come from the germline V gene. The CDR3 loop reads CASSLMSYEQYF. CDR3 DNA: TGTGCCAGCAGCCTTATGTCTTACGAGCAGTACTTC.

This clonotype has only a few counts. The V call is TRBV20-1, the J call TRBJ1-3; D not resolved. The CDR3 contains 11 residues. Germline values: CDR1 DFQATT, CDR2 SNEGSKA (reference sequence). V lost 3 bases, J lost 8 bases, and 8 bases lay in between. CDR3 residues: CSARVRDTIYF. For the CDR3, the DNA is TGCAGTGCTAGGGTCCGGGACACCATATATTTT.

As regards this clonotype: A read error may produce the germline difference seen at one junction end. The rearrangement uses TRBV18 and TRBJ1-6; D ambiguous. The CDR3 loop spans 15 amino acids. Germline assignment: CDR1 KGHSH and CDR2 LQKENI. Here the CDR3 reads CASSPRVSYISPLHF. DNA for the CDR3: TGTGCCAGCTCACCACGGGTCAGCTATATTTCACCCCTCCACTTT. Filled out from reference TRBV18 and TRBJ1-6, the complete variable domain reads NAGVMQNPRHLVRRRGQEARLRCSPMKGHSHVYWYRQLPEEGLKFMVYLQKENIIDESGMPKERFSAEFPKEGPSILRIQQVVRGDSAAYFCASSPRVSYISPLHFGNGTRLTVT.

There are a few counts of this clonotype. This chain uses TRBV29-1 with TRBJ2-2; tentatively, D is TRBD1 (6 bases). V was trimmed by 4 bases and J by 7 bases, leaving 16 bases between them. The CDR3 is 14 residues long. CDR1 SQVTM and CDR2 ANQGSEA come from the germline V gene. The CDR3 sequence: CSVGETGSGGELFF. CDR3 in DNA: TGCAGCGTTGGGGAAACAGGGTCCGGCGGGGAGCTGTTTTTT.

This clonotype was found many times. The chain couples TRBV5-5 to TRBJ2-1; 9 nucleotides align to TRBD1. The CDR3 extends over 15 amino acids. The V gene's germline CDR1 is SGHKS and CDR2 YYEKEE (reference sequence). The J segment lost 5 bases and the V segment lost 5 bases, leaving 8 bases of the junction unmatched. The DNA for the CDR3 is TGTGCCAGCAGTCGAGATGACAGGGGGGACAATGAGCAGTTCTTC. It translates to CASSRDDRGDNEQFF.

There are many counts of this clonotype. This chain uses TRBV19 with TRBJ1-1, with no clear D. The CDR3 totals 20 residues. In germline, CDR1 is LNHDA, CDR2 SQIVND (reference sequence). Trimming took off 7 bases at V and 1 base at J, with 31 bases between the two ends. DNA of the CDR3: TGTGCCAGTACCCGAGTTTGGGCTACAACCCCGGGTCCTCGGAACACTGAAGCTTTCTTT. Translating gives CASTRVWATTPGPRNTEAFF. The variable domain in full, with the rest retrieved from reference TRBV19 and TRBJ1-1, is DGGITQSPKYLFRKEGQNVTLSCEQNLNHDAMYWYRQDPGQGLRLIYYSQIVNDFQKGDIAEGYSVSREKKESFPLTVTSAQKNPTAFYLCASTRVWATTPGPRNTEAFFGQGTRLTVV.

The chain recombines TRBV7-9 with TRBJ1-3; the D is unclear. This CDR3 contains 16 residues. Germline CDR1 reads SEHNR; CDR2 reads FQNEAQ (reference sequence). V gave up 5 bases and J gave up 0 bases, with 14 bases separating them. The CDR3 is CASSRRLGSSGNTIYF. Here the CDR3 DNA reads TGTGCCAGCAGCAGGCGACTGGGTAGCTCTGGAAACACCATATATTTT.

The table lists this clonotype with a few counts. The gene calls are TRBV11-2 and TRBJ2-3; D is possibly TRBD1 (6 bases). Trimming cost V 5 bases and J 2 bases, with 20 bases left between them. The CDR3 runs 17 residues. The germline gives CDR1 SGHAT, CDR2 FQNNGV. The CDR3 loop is CASSQGPRQESTDTQYF. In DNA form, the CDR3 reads TGTGCCAGCAGCCAAGGACCCAGACAGGAATCCACAGATACGCAGTATTTT. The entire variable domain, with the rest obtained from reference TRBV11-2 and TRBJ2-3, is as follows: EAGVAQSPRYKIIEKRQSVAFWCNPISGHATLYWYQQILGQGPKLLIQFQNNGVVDDSQLPKDRFSAERLKGVDSTLKIQPAKLEDSAVYLCASSQGPRQESTDTQYFGPGTRLTVL.

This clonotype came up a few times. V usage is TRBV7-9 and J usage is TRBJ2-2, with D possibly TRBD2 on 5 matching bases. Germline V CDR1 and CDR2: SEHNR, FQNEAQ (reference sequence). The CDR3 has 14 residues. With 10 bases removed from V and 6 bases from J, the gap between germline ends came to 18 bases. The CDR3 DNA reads TGTGCCAATTCGAGAGGGCCTCAAGCCGGGGAGCTGTTTTTT. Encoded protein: CANSRGPQAGELFF. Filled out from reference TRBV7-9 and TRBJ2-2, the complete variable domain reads DTGVSQNPRHKITKRGQNVTFRCDPISEHNRLYWYRQTLGQGPEFLTYFQNEAQLEKSRLLSDRFSAERPKGSFSTLEIQRTEQGDSAMYLCANSRGPQAGELFFGEGSRLTVL.

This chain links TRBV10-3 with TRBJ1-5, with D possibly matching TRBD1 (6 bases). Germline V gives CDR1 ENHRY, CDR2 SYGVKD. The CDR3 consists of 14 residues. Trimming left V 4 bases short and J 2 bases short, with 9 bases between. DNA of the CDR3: TGTGCCATCAGTGGGACAGTCGGCAATCAGCCCCAGCATTTT. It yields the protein CAISGTVGNQPQHF.

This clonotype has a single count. Here the CDR3 reads CASSWDSPGTEAFF. In DNA, the CDR3 is TGTGCCAGCAGTTGGGACAGCCCTGGGACTGAAGCTTTCTTT. The chain couples TRBV12-3 or TRBV12-4 to TRBJ1-1, with 7 bases matching TRBD1. V trimming: 4 bases; J trimming: 5 bases; junction bases outside the gene matches: 7. This CDR3 region has 14 residues.

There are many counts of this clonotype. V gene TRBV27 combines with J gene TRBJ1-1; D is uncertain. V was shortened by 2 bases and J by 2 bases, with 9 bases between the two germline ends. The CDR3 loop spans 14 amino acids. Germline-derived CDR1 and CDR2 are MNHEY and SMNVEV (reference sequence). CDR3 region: CASSLHPENTEAFF. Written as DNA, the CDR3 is TGTGCCAGCAGTTTACACCCAGAAAACACTGAAGCTTTCTTT.

CDR3 amino acids: CASSYFGISGNTIYF. Here the CDR3 DNA reads TGTGCCAGCAGTTACTTCGGCATCTCTGGAAACACCATATATTTT. The V and J genes are TRBV6-5 and TRBJ1-3; D unclear. The germline gives CDR1 MNHEY, CDR2 SVGAGI. The CDR3 covers 15 residues. Deletions cut 1 base from V and 0 bases from J, with 7 bases between.

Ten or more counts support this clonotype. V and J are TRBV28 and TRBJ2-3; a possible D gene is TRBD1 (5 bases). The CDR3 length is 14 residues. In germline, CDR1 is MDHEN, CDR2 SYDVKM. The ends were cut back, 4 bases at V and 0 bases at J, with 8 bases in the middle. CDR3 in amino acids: CASSSYRSTDTQYF. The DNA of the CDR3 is TGTGCCAGCAGTTCCTACAGGAGCACAGATACGCAGTATTTT.

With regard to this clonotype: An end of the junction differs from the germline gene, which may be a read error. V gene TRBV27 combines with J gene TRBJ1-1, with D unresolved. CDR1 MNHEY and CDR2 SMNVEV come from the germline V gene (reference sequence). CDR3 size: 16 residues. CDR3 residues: CASSRTLVANTGEASF. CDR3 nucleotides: TGTGCCAGCAGCCGAACCTTGGTGGCGAACACTGGTGAAGCTTCCTTT.

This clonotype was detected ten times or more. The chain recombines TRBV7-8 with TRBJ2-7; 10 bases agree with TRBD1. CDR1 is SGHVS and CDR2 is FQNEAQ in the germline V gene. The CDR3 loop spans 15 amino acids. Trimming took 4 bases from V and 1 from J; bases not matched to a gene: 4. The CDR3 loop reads CASSYDRGLSYEQYF. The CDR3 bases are TGTGCCAGCAGCTACGACAGGGGGCTGTCCTACGAGCAGTACTTC.

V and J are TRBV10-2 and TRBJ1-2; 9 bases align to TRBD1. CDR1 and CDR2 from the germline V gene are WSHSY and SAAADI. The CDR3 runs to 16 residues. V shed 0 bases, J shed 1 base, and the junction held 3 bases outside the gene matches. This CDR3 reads CASSESRDRVNYGYTF. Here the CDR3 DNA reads TGCGCCAGCAGTGAGTCAAGGGACAGGGTTAACTATGGCTACACCTTC.

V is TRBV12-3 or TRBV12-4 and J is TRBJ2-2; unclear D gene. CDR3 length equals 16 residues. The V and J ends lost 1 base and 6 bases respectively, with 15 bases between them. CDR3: CASSLVDIPDPGELFF. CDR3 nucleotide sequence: TGTGCCAGCAGTTTAGTAGACATTCCGGACCCCGGGGAGCTGTTTTTT.

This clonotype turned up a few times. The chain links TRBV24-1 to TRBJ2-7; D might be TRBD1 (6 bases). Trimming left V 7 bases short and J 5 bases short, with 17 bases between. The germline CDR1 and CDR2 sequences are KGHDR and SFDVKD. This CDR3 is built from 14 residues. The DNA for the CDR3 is TGTGCCACCAGCTCCGCCGGGGACACACACGAGCAGTACTTC. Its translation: CATSSAGDTHEQYF.

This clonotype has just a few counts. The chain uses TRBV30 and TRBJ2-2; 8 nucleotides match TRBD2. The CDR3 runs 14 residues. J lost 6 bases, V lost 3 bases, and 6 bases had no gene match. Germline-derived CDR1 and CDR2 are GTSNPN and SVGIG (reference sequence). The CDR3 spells CAWRGLAGAGELFF. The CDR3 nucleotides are TGTGCCTGGAGGGGGCTAGCGGGTGCCGGGGAGCTGTTTTTT.

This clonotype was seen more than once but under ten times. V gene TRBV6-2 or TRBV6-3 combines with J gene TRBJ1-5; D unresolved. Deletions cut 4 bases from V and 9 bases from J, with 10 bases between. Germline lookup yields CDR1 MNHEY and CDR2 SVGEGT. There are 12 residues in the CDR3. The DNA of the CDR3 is TGTGCCAGCAGTTGGCAGCGTCGGCCCCAGCATTTT. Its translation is CASSWQRRPQHF.

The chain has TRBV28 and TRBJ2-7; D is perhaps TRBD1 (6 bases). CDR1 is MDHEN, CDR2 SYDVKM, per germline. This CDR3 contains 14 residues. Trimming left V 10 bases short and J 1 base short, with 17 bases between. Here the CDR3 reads CAKNPGHRSYEQYF. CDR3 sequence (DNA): TGTGCCAAAAATCCGGGACACAGATCCTACGAGCAGTACTTC.

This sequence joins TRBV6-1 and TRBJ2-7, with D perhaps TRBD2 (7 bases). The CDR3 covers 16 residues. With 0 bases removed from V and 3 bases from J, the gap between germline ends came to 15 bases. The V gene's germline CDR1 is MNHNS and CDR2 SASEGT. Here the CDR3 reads CASSEARGRDNYEQYF. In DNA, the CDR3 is TGTGCCAGCAGTGAAGCGAGGGGGAGGGACAACTACGAGCAGTACTTC.

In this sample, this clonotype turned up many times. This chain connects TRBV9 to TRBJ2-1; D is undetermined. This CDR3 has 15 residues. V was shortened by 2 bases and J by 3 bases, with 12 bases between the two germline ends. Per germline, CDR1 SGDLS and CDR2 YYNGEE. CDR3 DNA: TGTGCCAGCAGCGTGACTCCGTTAGTCTACAATGAGCAGTTCTTC. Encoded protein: CASSVTPLVYNEQFF.

CDR3 amino acids: CASSQDSVGVSGNTIYF. For the CDR3, the DNA is TGCGCCAGCAGCCAAGATTCCGTAGGAGTTTCTGGAAACACCATATATTTT. This chain links TRBV4-3 with TRBJ1-3; D is unresolved. V shed 0 bases and J shed 1 base, with 13 bases lying between them. Germline CDR1 LGHNA, CDR2 YSLEER. The CDR3 consists of 17 residues.

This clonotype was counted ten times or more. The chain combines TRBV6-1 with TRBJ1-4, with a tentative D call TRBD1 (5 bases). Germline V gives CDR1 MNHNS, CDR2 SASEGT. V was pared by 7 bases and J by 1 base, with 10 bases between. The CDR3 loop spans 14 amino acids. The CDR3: CASIDGGTNEKLFF. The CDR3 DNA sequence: TGTGCCAGCATTGACGGGGGAACTAATGAAAAACTGTTTTTT.